These T cell receptor beta chains were read from a single sample in a study of cytomegalovirus exposure and HLA in healthy donors. Here immunoSEQ multiplex PCR was the method, and the copy in TCRdb shows in-frame clones only, minus some. The sample has around 150,000 clones; 68% are singletons. Sequenced input: PBMCs. All receptors come from a man aged 60 to 75 in good health and CMV-seronegative. Each CDR3 is given with its conserved first and last residue.

TRBJ1-6	TRBV30	CAWSAGDSHSPLHF
TRBJ2-2	TRBV6-5	CASSYSRGTGELFF
TRBJ2-1	TRBV30	CAWSQTSGMYNEQFF
TRBJ2-7	TRBV5-1	CASSIGLAGAPSYEQYF
TRBJ2-6	TRBV6-6	CASSSSGANVLTF
TRBJ2-7	TRBV2	CASGMEQGEDYEQYF
TRBJ2-7	TRBV27	CASSLGRGQGSSEQYF
TRBJ2-3	TRBV4-1	CASSQNSGGYTDTQYF
TRBJ2-3	TRBV6-1	CASSSQGADTQYF
TRBJ1-5	TRBV11-2	CASSLVQNQPQHF
TRBJ1-4	TRBV19	CASSARGPANEKLFF
TRBJ1-1	TRBV6-1	CASDYRMNTEAFF
TRBJ2-1	TRBV27	CASSLTASVEQFF
TRBJ1-3	TRBV30	CAWRPVSGNTIYF
TRBJ1-3	TRBV11-3	CASSLDGESGNTIYF
TRBJ1-2	TRBV28	CASSSIGANYGYTF
TRBJ1-2	TRBV28	CASSRYGYTF
TRBJ1-5	TRBV2	CASREDSDQPQHF
TRBJ2-5	TRBV7-3	CASSPLGTARPLTQYF
TRBJ2-1	TRBV27	CASSTGLAGAASSYNEQFF
TRBJ2-3	TRBV10-2	CASSGGASGQATQYF
TRBJ2-2	TRBV5-1	CASSFLGTSGNTGELFF
TRBJ2-7	TRBV29-1	CSVQSGSNYEQYF